The clone carrying this T cell receptor (beta chain) was recorded a few times. No antigen is known for it. The data are from a study of post-analysis software for immune sequencing data. Study-level background: Patients with relapsing-remitting, secondary progressive and progressive-relapsing multiple sclerosis courses were all represented. General study points: F-measure co-clustering was strong for batch-matched samples. Normalized Chao1 diversity in multiple sclerosis patients fell significantly below that of controls. Patients carried four or five TRBV segments more frequently than controls did, and TRBV5-6, TRBV5-1 and TRBV20-1 were among them.

Unique molecular identifiers were carried by the TCR beta cDNA libraries. Starting from approximately 0.95 to 9.8 million T cells, the study yielded roughly 0.5 million cDNA molecules. TCRdb passed the PCR reads through MiXCR, listing each CDR3 protein once. The table has about 200,000 distinct CDR3 sequences, 29% seen once. The junction had 14 bases not matched to a gene; V was cut back by 10 bases and J by 7 bases. Germline CDR1 and CDR2: SEHNR and FQNEAQ (reference sequence). The CDR3 is 14 amino acids. The chain uses TRBV7-9 and TRBJ1-1; the match to TRBD1 covers 8 bases. This receptor was obtained from a girl under 18 with multiple sclerosis. The specimen was blood. CDR3 coding DNA: TGTGCCACAACAGGGGGAAGAAGGGTGGATGAAGCTTTCTTT. Its translation is CATTGGRRVDEAFF.